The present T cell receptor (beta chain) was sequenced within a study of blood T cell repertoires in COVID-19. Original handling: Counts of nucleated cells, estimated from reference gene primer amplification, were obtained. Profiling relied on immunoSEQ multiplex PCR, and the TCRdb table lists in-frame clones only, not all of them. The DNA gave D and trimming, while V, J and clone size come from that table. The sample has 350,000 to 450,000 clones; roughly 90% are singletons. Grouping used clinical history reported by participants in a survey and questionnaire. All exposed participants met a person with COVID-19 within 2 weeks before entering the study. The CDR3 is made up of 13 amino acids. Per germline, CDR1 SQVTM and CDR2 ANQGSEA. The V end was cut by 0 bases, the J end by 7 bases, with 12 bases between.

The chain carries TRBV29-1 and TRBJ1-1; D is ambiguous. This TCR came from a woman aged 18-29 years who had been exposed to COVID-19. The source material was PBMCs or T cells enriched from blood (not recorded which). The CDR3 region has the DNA TGCAGCGTTGAAGAGGGTTTTTACAGTGAAGCTTTCTTT. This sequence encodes CSVEEGFYSEAFF.